The rows below give T cell receptor beta chains drawn from one sample of a study of control samples from healthy donors and cancer patients. Assay used: immunoSEQ multiplex PCR; TCRdb lists only in-frame clones, some missing. The sample lists fewer than 110,000 clones, approximately 90% occurring once. Sequenced material: blood. These receptors all come from a man younger than 45 in good health. Each CDR3 is given with its conserved first and last residue. The order of the fields is CDR3 DNA, CDR3 protein, D gene, clone size, J gene, V gene. A D gene is named only where the DNA matches it firmly. Only some rows state a clone size, as once, few, many or a class for expanded clones.

CDR3nt: TGTGCCAGCAGCCGGAGGGGGGCGCAGACCTATAATTCACCCCTCCACTTT; CDR3aa: CASSRRGAQTYNSPLHF; d_gene: NA; abundance: NA; j_gene: TRBJ1-6; v_gene: TRBV7-9
CDR3nt: TGTGCCAGCAGTTTAGGGGGTCCTAGCAATCAGCCCCAGCATTTT; CDR3aa: CASSLGGPSNQPQHF; d_gene: NA; abundance: NA; j_gene: TRBJ1-5; v_gene: TRBV27
CDR3nt: TGTGCCAGCAGCCAACTAGTGGCGACCGGGGAGCTGTTTTTT; CDR3aa: CASSQLVATGELFF; d_gene: NA; abundance: NA; j_gene: TRBJ2-2; v_gene: TRBV3-1/TRBV3-2
CDR3nt: TGTGCCAGCAGTGCATACACCCGGGGCAATGAGCAGTTCTTC; CDR3aa: CASSAYTRGNEQFF; d_gene: NA; abundance: once; j_gene: TRBJ2-1; v_gene: TRBV28
CDR3nt: TGTGCCAGCACCCAGAGGTTGCTCGGAGGGGAGCTGTTTTTT; CDR3aa: CASTQRLLGGELFF; d_gene: NA; abundance: NA; j_gene: TRBJ2-2; v_gene: TRBV7-2
CDR3nt: TGTGCCAGCAGCCGCGGACAAGGGGGCTCTGGAAACACCATATATTTT; CDR3aa: CASSRGQGGSGNTIYF; d_gene: NA; abundance: NA; j_gene: TRBJ1-3; v_gene: TRBV7-2
CDR3nt: TGCGCCAGCAGCTTGGTACAGGGGGAAGCTGAAGCTTTCTTT; CDR3aa: CASSLVQGEAEAFF; d_gene: TRBD1; abundance: NA; j_gene: TRBJ1-1; v_gene: TRBV5-1
CDR3nt: TGTGCCAGCAGCCCCATGGGGGGGACAGGGGGATCACCCCTCCACTTT; CDR3aa: CASSPMGGTGGSPLHF; d_gene: TRBD1; abundance: NA; j_gene: TRBJ1-6; v_gene: TRBV14
CDR3nt: TGTGCCAGCAGCTGGCCTGTGTCTGAAGCTTTCTTT; CDR3aa: CASSWPVSEAFF; d_gene: NA; abundance: NA; j_gene: TRBJ1-1; v_gene: TRBV7-9
CDR3nt: TGTGACATATATGGTCAGCCCCAGCATTTT; CDR3aa: CDIYGQPQHF; d_gene: NA; abundance: NA; j_gene: TRBJ1-5; v_gene: TRBV7-8
CDR3nt: TGTGCCAGCAGCTTCCGGACAGTTAGCAATCAGCCCCAGCATTTT; CDR3aa: CASSFRTVSNQPQHF; d_gene: NA; abundance: few; j_gene: TRBJ1-5; v_gene: TRBV7-8
CDR3nt: TGTGCCAGCAGCCGCCTCGAGGCCTTTGGCACAGATACGCAGTATTTT; CDR3aa: CASSRLEAFGTDTQYF; d_gene: NA; abundance: NA; j_gene: TRBJ2-3; v_gene: TRBV9
CDR3nt: TGTGCCAGTAGTAGGCAGGTATCCAATGGCTACACCTTC; CDR3aa: CASSRQVSNGYTF; d_gene: NA; abundance: NA; j_gene: TRBJ1-2; v_gene: TRBV19
CDR3nt: TGCAGCGTTGGACGGACTAGCGGGGGGCCAGGGACCCAGTACTTC; CDR3aa: CSVGRTSGGPGTQYF; d_gene: TRBD2; abundance: NA; j_gene: TRBJ2-5; v_gene: TRBV29-1
CDR3nt: TGCGCCAGCAGCTTGACGGGTCCACCCGAAAAACTGTTTTTT; CDR3aa: CASSLTGPPEKLFF; d_gene: NA; abundance: NA; j_gene: TRBJ1-4; v_gene: TRBV5-1
CDR3nt: TGTGCCAGCAGCCTCAGACAGGGCGGCTTATCACCCCTCCACTTT; CDR3aa: CASSLRQGGLSPLHF; d_gene: TRBD1; abundance: NA; j_gene: TRBJ1-6; v_gene: TRBV27
CDR3nt: TGTGCCAGCAGCCCGGGGGGGACGGGGAACTATGGCTACACCTTC; CDR3aa: CASSPGGTGNYGYTF; d_gene: NA; abundance: NA; j_gene: TRBJ1-2; v_gene: TRBV11-2
CDR3nt: TGTGCCAGCAGTGCCGGGACAGGAAATTTAAGTCCCAACAATGAGCAGTTCTTC; CDR3aa: CASSAGTGNLSPNNEQFF; d_gene: TRBD1; abundance: NA; j_gene: TRBJ2-1; v_gene: TRBV6-1
CDR3nt: TGCGCCAGCAGCTTAGGGTCCGGGACCGGGGAGCTGTTTTTT; CDR3aa: CASSLGSGTGELFF; d_gene: NA; abundance: once; j_gene: TRBJ2-2; v_gene: TRBV5-1
CDR3nt: TGTGCCAGCAGCAGAGAGGCAGGCAATTCACCCCTCCACTTT; CDR3aa: CASSREAGNSPLHF; d_gene: NA; abundance: NA; j_gene: TRBJ1-6; v_gene: TRBV5-5
CDR3nt: TGTGCCAGCAGAAGGCAGGGATTGGGTAGCAATCAGCCCCAGCATTTT; CDR3aa: CASRRQGLGSNQPQHF; d_gene: NA; abundance: NA; j_gene: TRBJ1-5; v_gene: TRBV6-6
CDR3nt: TGTGCCAGCAATTTGGACCTGAACACTGAAGCTTTCTTT; CDR3aa: CASNLDLNTEAFF; d_gene: NA; abundance: NA; j_gene: TRBJ1-1; v_gene: TRBV9
CDR3nt: TGTGCCAGCAGCCAAGATAAGACAGGGAGCAATCAGCCCCAGCATTTT; CDR3aa: CASSQDKTGSNQPQHF; d_gene: TRBD1; abundance: once; j_gene: TRBJ1-5; v_gene: TRBV4-2
CDR3nt: TGTGCCAGCAGTTTAATTCCCAGCGAGCAGTACTTC; CDR3aa: CASSLIPSEQYF; d_gene: NA; abundance: NA; j_gene: TRBJ2-7; v_gene: TRBV12-3/TRBV12-4
CDR3nt: TGTGCCAGCAGTTATGGCCGGAGGACTGAAGCTTTCTTT; CDR3aa: CASSYGRRTEAFF; d_gene: NA; abundance: NA; j_gene: TRBJ1-1; v_gene: TRBV6-5
CDR3nt: TGTGCCAGCAGCCCCGGACAGGGTCTCCAAGAGACCCAGTACTTC; CDR3aa: CASSPGQGLQETQYF; d_gene: TRBD1; abundance: NA; j_gene: TRBJ2-5; v_gene: TRBV2
CDR3nt: TGTGCCAGCACGGACGGCCAGACAATCACAGATACGCAGTATTTT; CDR3aa: CASTDGQTITDTQYF; d_gene: NA; abundance: NA; j_gene: TRBJ2-3; v_gene: TRBV6-6
CDR3nt: TGTGCCTGGAGAGGGGGTACAGGGAACGACTATGGCTACACCTTC; CDR3aa: CAWRGGTGNDYGYTF; d_gene: NA; abundance: NA; j_gene: TRBJ1-2; v_gene: TRBV30
CDR3nt: TGCGCCAGCAGTGAGTTGAACACTGAAGCTTTCTTT; CDR3aa: CASSELNTEAFF; d_gene: NA; abundance: NA; j_gene: TRBJ1-1; v_gene: TRBV5-1
CDR3nt: TGTGCCAGCAGCCCTAGGACTAGCGGGACCTACGTCCAAGAGACCCAGTACTTC; CDR3aa: CASSPRTSGTYVQETQYF; d_gene: TRBD2; abundance: NA; j_gene: TRBJ2-5; v_gene: TRBV28
CDR3nt: TGCGCCAGCAGTGACAGAACCAACACCGGGGAGCTGTTTTTT; CDR3aa: CASSDRTNTGELFF; d_gene: NA; abundance: NA; j_gene: TRBJ2-2; v_gene: TRBV10-1
CDR3nt: TGTGCCAGTATTAACCTCGGACGGCCCTATGGCTACACCTTC; CDR3aa: CASINLGRPYGYTF; d_gene: NA; abundance: NA; j_gene: TRBJ1-2; v_gene: TRBV19
CDR3nt: TGCGCCAGCAGCTTGACAGCTAACTATGGCTACACCTTC; CDR3aa: CASSLTANYGYTF; d_gene: NA; abundance: NA; j_gene: TRBJ1-2; v_gene: TRBV5-1
CDR3nt: TGTGCCAGCAGTTTTTCCCCCGGGGCCTACAATCAGCCCCAGCATTTT; CDR3aa: CASSFSPGAYNQPQHF; d_gene: NA; abundance: once; j_gene: TRBJ1-5; v_gene: TRBV28
CDR3nt: TGTGCCAGCAGCTTGGCCGGGTCAAGAGAGGGCTACACCTTC; CDR3aa: CASSLAGSREGYTF; d_gene: NA; abundance: NA; j_gene: TRBJ1-2; v_gene: TRBV11-1
CDR3nt: TGTGCTAGTGGTTCAAGCCCTGAAGCTTTCTTT; CDR3aa: CASGSSPEAFF; d_gene: NA; abundance: NA; j_gene: TRBJ1-1; v_gene: TRBV12-5
CDR3nt: TGTGCCACCAGCAGAGATCGTCGACTCCGCACAGATACGCAGTATTTT; CDR3aa: CATSRDRRLRTDTQYF; d_gene: NA; abundance: NA; j_gene: TRBJ2-3; v_gene: TRBV15
CDR3nt: TGTGCCATCAGTGATGGGGAGTATCAGCCCCAGCATTTT; CDR3aa: CAISDGEYQPQHF; d_gene: NA; abundance: NA; j_gene: TRBJ1-5; v_gene: TRBV10-3
CDR3nt: TGTGCCAGTAATTGGCGGGGGGGAAGCACAGATACGCAGTATTTT; CDR3aa: CASNWRGGSTDTQYF; d_gene: TRBD2; abundance: once; j_gene: TRBJ2-3; v_gene: TRBV19
CDR3nt: TGTGCCAGCAGCGAGACGGGGGGTGGTCTGAACACTGAAGCTTTCTTT; CDR3aa: CASSETGGGLNTEAFF; d_gene: NA; abundance: NA; j_gene: TRBJ1-1; v_gene: TRBV9
CDR3nt: TGTGCTAGTGGCATCCAGGGGGGCACTGAAGCTTTCTTT; CDR3aa: CASGIQGGTEAFF; d_gene: TRBD1; abundance: NA; j_gene: TRBJ1-1; v_gene: TRBV12-5
CDR3nt: TGTGCCAGCTCACCACCGGGACTTAAGGTATCTAGCACAGATACGCAGTATTTT; CDR3aa: CASSPPGLKVSSTDTQYF; d_gene: NA; abundance: NA; j_gene: TRBJ2-3; v_gene: TRBV18
CDR3nt: TGTGCCTGGAGCGCCAGGGTAGACTATGGCTACACCTTC; CDR3aa: CAWSARVDYGYTF; d_gene: NA; abundance: once; j_gene: TRBJ1-2; v_gene: TRBV30
CDR3nt: TGTGCCAGCAGCTCTGGACAGCCCTTTAACACAGATACGCAGTATTTT; CDR3aa: CASSSGQPFNTDTQYF; d_gene: NA; abundance: NA; j_gene: TRBJ2-3; v_gene: TRBV7-3
CDR3nt: TGTGCCAGCAGGCGGGGGGCTGCCCCTGAAGCTTTCTTT; CDR3aa: CASRRGAAPEAFF; d_gene: NA; abundance: NA; j_gene: TRBJ1-1; v_gene: TRBV3-1/TRBV3-2
CDR3nt: TGTGCCAGCACCCCCGGTCCGCTCCCAGCTGAGACCCAGTACTTC; CDR3aa: CASTPGPLPAETQYF; d_gene: NA; abundance: NA; j_gene: TRBJ2-5; v_gene: TRBV7-6
CDR3nt: TGTGCCTCGCACCGGGGAATTCGTCGGAACACTGAAGCTTTCTTT; CDR3aa: CASHRGIRRNTEAFF; d_gene: NA; abundance: NA; j_gene: TRBJ1-1; v_gene: TRBV30
CDR3nt: TGTGCCAGCAGCTTAGTCATGGGGAATTCGCGGGTCGGCTATGGCTACACCTTC; CDR3aa: CASSLVMGNSRVGYGYTF; d_gene: NA; abundance: once; j_gene: TRBJ1-2; v_gene: TRBV7-9
CDR3nt: TGTGCCAGCAGCACCCCGACAGGGGGCTCCTACGAGCAGTACTTC; CDR3aa: CASSTPTGGSYEQYF; d_gene: TRBD1; abundance: few; j_gene: TRBJ2-7; v_gene: TRBV6-2/TRBV6-3
CDR3nt: TGTGCCAGCAGTTACGAGGGAGCCTCTGGGGCCAACGTCCTGACTTTC; CDR3aa: CASSYEGASGANVLTF; d_gene: NA; abundance: NA; j_gene: TRBJ2-6; v_gene: TRBV6-5
CDR3nt: TGTGCCAGCAGTTCTCCGACAGTACAAGAGACCCAGTACTTC; CDR3aa: CASSSPTVQETQYF; d_gene: NA; abundance: once; j_gene: TRBJ2-5; v_gene: TRBV28
CDR3nt: TGTGCCAGCAGCTTAGGCAACACCGGGGAGCTGTTTTTT; CDR3aa: CASSLGNTGELFF; d_gene: NA; abundance: NA; j_gene: TRBJ2-2; v_gene: TRBV7-9
CDR3nt: TGTGCCAGCAGTGAAGGGACTAGCTTGGGCGATGAGCAGTTCTTC; CDR3aa: CASSEGTSLGDEQFF; d_gene: TRBD2; abundance: NA; j_gene: TRBJ2-1; v_gene: TRBV6-1
CDR3nt: TGTGCCAGCAGCTCCTCGCCCGGGCGAGGGGCCTTACAAGAGACCCAGTACTTC; CDR3aa: CASSSSPGRGALQETQYF; d_gene: NA; abundance: once; j_gene: TRBJ2-5; v_gene: TRBV13
CDR3nt: TGTGCCAGCTCACCAAGGGGACAGCAAGAGACCCAGTACTTC; CDR3aa: CASSPRGQQETQYF; d_gene: TRBD1; abundance: NA; j_gene: TRBJ2-5; v_gene: TRBV18